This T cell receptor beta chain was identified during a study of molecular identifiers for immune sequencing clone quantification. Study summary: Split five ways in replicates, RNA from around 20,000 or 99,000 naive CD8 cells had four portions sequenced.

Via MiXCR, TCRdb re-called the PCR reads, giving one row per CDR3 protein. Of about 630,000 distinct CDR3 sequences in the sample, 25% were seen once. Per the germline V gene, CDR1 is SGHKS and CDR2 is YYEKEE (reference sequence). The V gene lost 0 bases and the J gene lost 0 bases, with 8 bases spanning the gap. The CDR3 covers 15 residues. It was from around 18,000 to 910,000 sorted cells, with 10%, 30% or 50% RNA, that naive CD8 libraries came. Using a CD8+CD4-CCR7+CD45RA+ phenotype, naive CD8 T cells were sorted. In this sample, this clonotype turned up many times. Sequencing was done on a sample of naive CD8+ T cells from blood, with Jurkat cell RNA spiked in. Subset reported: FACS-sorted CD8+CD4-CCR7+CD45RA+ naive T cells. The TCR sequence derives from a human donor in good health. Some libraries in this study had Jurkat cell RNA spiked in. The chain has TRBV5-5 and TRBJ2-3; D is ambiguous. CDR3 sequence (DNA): TGTGCCAGCAGCTTGGAATTGGTTAGCACAGATACGCAGTATTTT. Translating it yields CASSLELVSTDTQYF.